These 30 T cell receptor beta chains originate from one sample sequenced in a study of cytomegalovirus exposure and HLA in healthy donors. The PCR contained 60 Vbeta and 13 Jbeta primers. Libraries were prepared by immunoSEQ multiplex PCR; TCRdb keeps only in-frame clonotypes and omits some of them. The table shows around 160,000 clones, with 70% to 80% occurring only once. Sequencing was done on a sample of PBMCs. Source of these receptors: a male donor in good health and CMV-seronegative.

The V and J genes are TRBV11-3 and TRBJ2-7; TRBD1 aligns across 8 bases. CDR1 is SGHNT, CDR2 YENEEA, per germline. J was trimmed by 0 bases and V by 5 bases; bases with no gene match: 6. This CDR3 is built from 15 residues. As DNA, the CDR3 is TGTGCCAGCAGCCCTCGACAGGGGAGCTCCTACGAGCAGTACTTC. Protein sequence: CASSPRQGSSYEQYF.

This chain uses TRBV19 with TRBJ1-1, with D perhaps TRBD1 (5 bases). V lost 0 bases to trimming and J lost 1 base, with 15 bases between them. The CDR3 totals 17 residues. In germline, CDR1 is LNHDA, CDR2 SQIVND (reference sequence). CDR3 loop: CASSIDPGLQGNTEAFF. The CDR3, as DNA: TGTGCCAGTAGTATAGATCCTGGCCTCCAGGGGAACACTGAAGCTTTCTTT.

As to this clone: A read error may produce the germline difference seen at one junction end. This CDR3 is CAGSLGESIGGEQYF. The CDR3 DNA is TGTGCCGGCAGCCTCGGGGAATCGATCGGTGGCGAGCAGTACTTC. V is TRBV7-9 and J is TRBJ2-7, with D possibly being TRBD2 (5 bases). This CDR3 contains 15 residues. Germline values: CDR1 SEHNR, CDR2 FQNEAQ (reference sequence). Complete variable domain (other parts from reference TRBV7-9 and TRBJ2-7): DTGVSQNPRHKITKRGQNVTFRCDPISEHNRLYWYRQTLGQGPEFLTYFQNEAQLEKSRLLSDRFSAERPKGSFSTLEIQRTEQGDSAMYLCAGSLGESIGGEQYFGPGTRLTVT.

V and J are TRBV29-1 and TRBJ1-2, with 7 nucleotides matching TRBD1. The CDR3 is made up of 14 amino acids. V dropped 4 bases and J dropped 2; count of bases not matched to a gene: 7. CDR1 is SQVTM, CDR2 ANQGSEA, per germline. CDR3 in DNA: TGCAGCGTTGTGCTTGGGGGACAGAACTATGGCTACACCTTC. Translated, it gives CSVVLGGQNYGYTF.

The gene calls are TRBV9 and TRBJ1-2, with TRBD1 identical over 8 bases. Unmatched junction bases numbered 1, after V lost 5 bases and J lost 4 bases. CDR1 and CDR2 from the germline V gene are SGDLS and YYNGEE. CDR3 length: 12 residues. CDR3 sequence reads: CASSGTGYGYTF. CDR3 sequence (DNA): TGTGCCAGCAGTGGGACAGGCTATGGCTACACCTTC. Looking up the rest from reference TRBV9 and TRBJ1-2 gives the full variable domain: DSGVTQTPKHLITATGQRVTLRCSPRSGDLSVYWYQQSLDQGLQFLIQYYNGEERAKGNILERFSAQQFPDLHSELNLSSLELGDSALYFCASSGTGYGYTFGSGTRLTVV.

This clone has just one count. The CDR3 sequence: CACFSGTVYGYTF. The CDR3 DNA follows: TGTGCCTGTTTTTCCGGGACAGTCTATGGCTACACCTTC. The chain carries TRBV30 and TRBJ1-2; 7 bases align to TRBD1. The CDR3 sequence is 13 residues long. Germline V CDR1 and CDR2: GTSNPN, SVGIG (reference sequence). Trimming at V came to 6 bases and at J to 4 bases, leaving 8 bases not matched to a gene.

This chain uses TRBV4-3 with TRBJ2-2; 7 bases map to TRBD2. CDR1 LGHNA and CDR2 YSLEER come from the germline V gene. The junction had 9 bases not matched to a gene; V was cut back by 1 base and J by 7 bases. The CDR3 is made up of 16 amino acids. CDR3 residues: CASSQVWAGEHGELFF. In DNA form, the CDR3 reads TGCGCCAGCAGCCAAGTTTGGGCGGGAGAGCACGGGGAGCTGTTTTTT.

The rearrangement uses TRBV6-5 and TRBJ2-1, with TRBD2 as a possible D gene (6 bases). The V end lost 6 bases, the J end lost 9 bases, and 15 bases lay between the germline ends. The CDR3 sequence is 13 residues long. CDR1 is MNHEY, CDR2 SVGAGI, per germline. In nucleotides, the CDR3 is TGTGCCAGCAGGGGACTGGCAACGGGTGAGCAGTTCTTC. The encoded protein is CASRGLATGEQFF.

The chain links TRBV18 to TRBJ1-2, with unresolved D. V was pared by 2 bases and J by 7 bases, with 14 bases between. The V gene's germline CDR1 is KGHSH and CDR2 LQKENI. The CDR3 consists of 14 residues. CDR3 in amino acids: CASSPRETSSGYTF. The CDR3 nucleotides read TGTGCCAGCTCACCAAGGGAGACCTCCAGTGGCTACACCTTC.

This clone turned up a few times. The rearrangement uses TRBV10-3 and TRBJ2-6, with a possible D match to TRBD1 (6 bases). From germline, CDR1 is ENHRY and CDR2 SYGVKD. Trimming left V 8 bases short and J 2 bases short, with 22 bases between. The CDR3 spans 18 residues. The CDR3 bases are TGTGCCATCCGGGGAGAACAGGGCGCAGAAGCTGGGGCCAACGTCCTGACTTTC. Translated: CAIRGEQGAEAGANVLTF.

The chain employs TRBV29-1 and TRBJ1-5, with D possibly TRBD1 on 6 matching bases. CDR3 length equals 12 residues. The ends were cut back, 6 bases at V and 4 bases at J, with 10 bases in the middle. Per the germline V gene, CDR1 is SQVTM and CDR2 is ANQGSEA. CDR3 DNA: TGCAGCGTGACAGGTGATAATCAGCCCCAGCATTTT. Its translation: CSVTGDNQPQHF.

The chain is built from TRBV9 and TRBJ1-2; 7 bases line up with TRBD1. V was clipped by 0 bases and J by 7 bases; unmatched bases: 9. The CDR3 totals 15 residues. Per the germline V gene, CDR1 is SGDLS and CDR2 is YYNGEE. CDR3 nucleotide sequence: TGTGCCAGCAGCGTAGCGGTCGGGACAGCTTCTGGCTACACCTTC. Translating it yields CASSVAVGTASGYTF. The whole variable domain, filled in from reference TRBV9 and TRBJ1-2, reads DSGVTQTPKHLITATGQRVTLRCSPRSGDLSVYWYQQSLDQGLQFLIQYYNGEERAKGNILERFSAQQFPDLHSELNLSSLELGDSALYFCASSVAVGTASGYTFGSGTRLTVV.

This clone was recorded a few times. The CDR3, as DNA: TGTGCCTGGAGTGAACACTGGAGCGAAGTTGAGCAGTACTTC. The encoded protein is CAWSEHWSEVEQYF. The chain links TRBV30 to TRBJ2-7; D unresolved. V lost 1 base and J lost 7, with 17 bases in between. The CDR3 consists of 14 residues. The germline V gene encodes CDR1 GTSNPN and CDR2 SVGIG (reference sequence).

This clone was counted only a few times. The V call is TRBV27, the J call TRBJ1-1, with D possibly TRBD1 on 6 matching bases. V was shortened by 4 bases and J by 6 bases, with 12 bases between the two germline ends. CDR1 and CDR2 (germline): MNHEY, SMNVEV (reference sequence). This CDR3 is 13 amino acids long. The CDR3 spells CASSSQGIAEAFF. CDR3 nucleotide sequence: TGTGCCAGCAGTTCACAGGGAATCGCTGAAGCTTTCTTT.

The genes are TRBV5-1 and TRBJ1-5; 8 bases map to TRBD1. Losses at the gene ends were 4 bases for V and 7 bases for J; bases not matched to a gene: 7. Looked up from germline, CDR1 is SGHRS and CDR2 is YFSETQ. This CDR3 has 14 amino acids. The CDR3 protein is CASSTGQGGQPQHF. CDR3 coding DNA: TGCGCCAGCAGCACCGGACAGGGTGGACAGCCCCAGCATTTT.

In DNA, the CDR3 is TGCGCCAGCAGCTTTGGACAGGGCTACACCTTC. Residues: CASSFGQGYTF. V usage is TRBV5-1 and J usage is TRBJ1-2; D might be TRBD1 (6 bases). The CDR3 loop spans 11 amino acids. Trimming left V 2 bases short and J 8 bases short, with 7 bases between. Germline V gene sequence: CDR1 SGHRS, CDR2 YFSETQ.

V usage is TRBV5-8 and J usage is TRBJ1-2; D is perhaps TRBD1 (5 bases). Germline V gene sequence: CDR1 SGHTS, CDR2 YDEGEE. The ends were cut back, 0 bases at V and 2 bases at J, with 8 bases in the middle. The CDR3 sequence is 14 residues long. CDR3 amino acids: CASSLAPGNYGYTF. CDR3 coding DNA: TGTGCCAGCAGCTTGGCCCCAGGGAACTATGGCTACACCTTC.

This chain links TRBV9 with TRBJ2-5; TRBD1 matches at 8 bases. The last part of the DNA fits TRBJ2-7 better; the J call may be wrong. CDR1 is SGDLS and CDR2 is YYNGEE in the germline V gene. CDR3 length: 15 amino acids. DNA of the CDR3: TGTGCCAGCAGCACCGGGACAGGTCAGACCTACGAGCAGTACTTC. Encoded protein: CASSTGTGQTYEQYF.

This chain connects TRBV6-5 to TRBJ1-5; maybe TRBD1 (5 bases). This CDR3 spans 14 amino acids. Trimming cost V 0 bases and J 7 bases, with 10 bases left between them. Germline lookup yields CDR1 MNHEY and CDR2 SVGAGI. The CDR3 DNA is TGTGCCAGCAGTTACTCCAGGGTTGTACAGCCCCAGCATTTT. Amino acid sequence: CASSYSRVVQPQHF.

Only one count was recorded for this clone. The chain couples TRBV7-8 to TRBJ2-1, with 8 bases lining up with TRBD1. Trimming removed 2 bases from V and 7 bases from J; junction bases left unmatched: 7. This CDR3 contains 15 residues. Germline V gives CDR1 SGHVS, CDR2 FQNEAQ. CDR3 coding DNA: TGTGCCAGCAGCTTAACCCCACGGACAGGGAATGAGCAGTTCTTC. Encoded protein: CASSLTPRTGNEQFF.

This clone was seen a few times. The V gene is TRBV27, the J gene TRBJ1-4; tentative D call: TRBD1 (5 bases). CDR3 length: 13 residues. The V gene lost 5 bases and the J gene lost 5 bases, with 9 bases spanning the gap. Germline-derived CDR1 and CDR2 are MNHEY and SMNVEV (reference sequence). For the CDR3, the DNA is TGTGCCAGCAGTGTCCGACAGAATGAAAAACTGTTTTTT. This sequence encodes CASSVRQNEKLFF.

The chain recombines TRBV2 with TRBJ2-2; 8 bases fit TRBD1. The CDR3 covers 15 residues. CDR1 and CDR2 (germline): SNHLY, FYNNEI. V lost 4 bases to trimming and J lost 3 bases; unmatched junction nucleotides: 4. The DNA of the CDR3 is TGTGCCAGCAGTGCCCAGGGGGCAGACACCGGGGAGCTGTTTTTT. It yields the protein CASSAQGADTGELFF.

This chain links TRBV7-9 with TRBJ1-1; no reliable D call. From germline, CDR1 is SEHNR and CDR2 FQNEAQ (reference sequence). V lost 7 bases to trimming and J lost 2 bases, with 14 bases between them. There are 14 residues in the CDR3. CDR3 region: CASTSWRPNTEAFF. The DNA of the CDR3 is TGTGCCAGCACCTCTTGGAGGCCTAACACTGAAGCTTTCTTT.

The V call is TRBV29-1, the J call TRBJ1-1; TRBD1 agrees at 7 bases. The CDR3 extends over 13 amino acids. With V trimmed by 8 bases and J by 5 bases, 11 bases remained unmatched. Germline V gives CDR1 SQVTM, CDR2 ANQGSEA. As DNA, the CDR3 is TGCAGCTATGAGGAGGGGGCGAGGACTGAAGCTTTCTTT. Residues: CSYEEGARTEAFF. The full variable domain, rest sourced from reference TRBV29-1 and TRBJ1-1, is SAVISQKPSRDICQRGTSLTIQCQVDSQVTMMFWYRQQPGQSLTLIATANQGSEATYESGFVIDKFPISRPNLTFSTLTVSNMSPEDSSIYLCSYEEGARTEAFFGQGTRLTVV.

CDR3 sequence: CASSILGQGMDEKLFF. In DNA, the CDR3 is TGTGCCAGTAGTATTTTGGGACAGGGGATGGATGAAAAACTGTTTTTT. The chain combines TRBV19 with TRBJ1-4; TRBD1 matches at 10 bases. Looked up from germline, CDR1 is LNHDA and CDR2 is SQIVND (reference sequence). V was pared by 3 bases and J by 6 bases, with 7 bases of the junction left unmatched. The CDR3 covers 16 residues.

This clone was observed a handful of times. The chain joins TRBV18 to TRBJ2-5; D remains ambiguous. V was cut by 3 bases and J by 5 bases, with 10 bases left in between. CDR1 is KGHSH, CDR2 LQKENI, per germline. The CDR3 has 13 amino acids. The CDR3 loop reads CASSPVQWETQYF. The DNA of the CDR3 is TGTGCCAGCTCACCGGTGCAGTGGGAGACCCAGTACTTC.

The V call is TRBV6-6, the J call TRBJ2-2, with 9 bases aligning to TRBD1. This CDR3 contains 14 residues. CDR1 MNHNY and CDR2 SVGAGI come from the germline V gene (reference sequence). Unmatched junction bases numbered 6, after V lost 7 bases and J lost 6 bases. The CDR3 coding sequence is TGTGCCAGCACTGGGACAGGGAATCCCGGGGAGCTGTTTTTT. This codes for CASTGTGNPGELFF.

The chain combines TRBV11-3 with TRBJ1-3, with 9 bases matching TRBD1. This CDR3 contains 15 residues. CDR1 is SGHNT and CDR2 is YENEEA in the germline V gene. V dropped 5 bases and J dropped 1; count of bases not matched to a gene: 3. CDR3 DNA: TGTGCCAGCAGCATACAGGGGGCTTCTGGAAACACCATATATTTT. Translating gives CASSIQGASGNTIYF.

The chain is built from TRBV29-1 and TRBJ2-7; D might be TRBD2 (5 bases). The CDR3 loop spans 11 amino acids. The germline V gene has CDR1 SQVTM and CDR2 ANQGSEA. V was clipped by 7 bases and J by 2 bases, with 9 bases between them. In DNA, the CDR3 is TGCAGCGCCGCGGGTCCCTACGAGCAGTACTTC. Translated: CSAAGPYEQYF.

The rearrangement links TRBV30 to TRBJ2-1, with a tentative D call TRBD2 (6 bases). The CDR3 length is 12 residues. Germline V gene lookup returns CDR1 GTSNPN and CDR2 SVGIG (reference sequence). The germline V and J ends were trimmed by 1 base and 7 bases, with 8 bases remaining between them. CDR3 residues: CAWSGAGNEQFF. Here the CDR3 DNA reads TGTGCCTGGAGTGGGGCGGGAAATGAGCAGTTCTTC.